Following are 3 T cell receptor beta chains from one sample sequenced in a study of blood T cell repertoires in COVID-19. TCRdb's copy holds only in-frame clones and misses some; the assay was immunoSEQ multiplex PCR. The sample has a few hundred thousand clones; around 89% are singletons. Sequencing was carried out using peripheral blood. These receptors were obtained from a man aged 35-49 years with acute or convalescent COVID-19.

As DNA, the CDR3 is TGTGCCAGCAGCTTTCTCTCTGGGGCCAACGTCCTGACTTTC. This codes for CASSFLSGANVLTF. This chain joins TRBV7-2 and TRBJ2-6; no clear D. The CDR3 is made up of 14 amino acids. CDR1 is SGHTA, CDR2 FQGNSA, per germline. Trimming pared 3 bases from V and 0 bases from J, leaving 3 bases between.

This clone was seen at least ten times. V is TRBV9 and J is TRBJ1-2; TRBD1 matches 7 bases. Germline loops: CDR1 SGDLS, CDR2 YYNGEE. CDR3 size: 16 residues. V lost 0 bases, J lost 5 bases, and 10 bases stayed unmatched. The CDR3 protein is CASSVGAGTATYGYTF. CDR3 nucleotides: TGTGCCAGCAGCGTAGGGGCCGGGACAGCCACTTATGGCTACACCTTC.

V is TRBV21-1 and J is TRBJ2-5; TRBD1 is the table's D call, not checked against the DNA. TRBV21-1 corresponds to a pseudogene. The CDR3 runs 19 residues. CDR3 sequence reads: CASGWRQGRGETGQETQYF. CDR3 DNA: TGTGCCAGCGGATGGAGACAGGGGAGAGGGGAGACGGGGCAAGAGACCCAGTACTTC.